These 23 T cell receptor beta chains were all obtained from the same sample, sequenced in a study of blood T cells in healthy people across ages (dated by TCRdb to the mid-2010s). The receptor library was made with 5' RACE. These reads were obtained on an Illumina HiSeq 2500. A second PCR of about 6 to 11 cycles was run with a J-beta primer mix and a sample-barcoded 5' primer. TCRdb reworked the public reads: Q25 trimming with fastp, MiXCR clone assembly, productive beta chains retained. Every distinct CDR3 protein forms one entry, paired with its most common genes and DNA. The sample includes about 1.4 million distinct CDR3 sequences, with 45% to 70% observed a single time. Roughly 7% of the sample is taken by the ten largest. Input material: blood. Receptor source: a man younger than 30 in good health.

This clonotype occurred a few times. V is TRBV9 and J is TRBJ2-1; no clear D gene. CDR1 is SGDLS and CDR2 is YYNGEE in the germline V gene. The CDR3 consists of 13 residues. Deletions cut 4 bases from V and 6 bases from J, with 11 bases between. Written as DNA, the CDR3 is TGTGCCAGCAGCATCTCCCCCACCAATGAGCAGTTCTTC. Residues: CASSISPTNEQFF.

This clonotype was detected a few times. An end of the junction differs from the germline gene, which may be a read error. This sequence joins TRBV7-7 and TRBJ2-5, with a weak D call TRBD2 (6 bases). The CDR3 sequence is 17 residues long. The germline gives CDR1 SSHAT, CDR2 FNYEAQ (reference sequence). As DNA, the CDR3 is TGTGCTAGCAGCTTAGCGGATTCTACAACCGTGGGCGAGACCCAGTACTTC. Amino acids: CASSLADSTTVGETQYF. The whole variable domain, filled in from reference TRBV7-7 and TRBJ2-5, reads GAGVSQSPRYKVTKRGQDVTLRCDPISSHATLYWYQQALGQGPEFLTYFNYEAQPDKSGLPSDRFSAERPEGSISTLTIQRTEQRDSAMYRCASSLADSTTVGETQYFGPGTRLLVL.

This clonotype was detected only a few times. This sequence joins TRBV28 and TRBJ2-7; 9 bases align to TRBD2. Per germline, CDR1 MDHEN and CDR2 SYDVKM. This CDR3 has 16 residues. After removal of 6 bases from V and 6 bases from J, the junction contained 15 bases not matched to a gene. In DNA, the CDR3 is TGTGCCAGCAGACCTCTTCCGGGACTAGCTTACGGCGAGCAGTACTTC. Protein: CASRPLPGLAYGEQYF.

This chain joins TRBV7-2 and TRBJ2-5; D may correspond to TRBD1 or TRBD2 (5 bases each). Trimming removed 5 bases at V and 2 bases at J, with 12 bases between. CDR1 is SGHTA, CDR2 FQGNSA, per germline. The CDR3 sequence is 14 residues long. CDR3 in DNA: TGTGCCAGCAGCCTACGATGGGGGCAAGAGACCCAGTACTTC. Amino acid sequence: CASSLRWGQETQYF.

The chain employs TRBV4-2 and TRBJ1-4; D is ambiguous. Trimming took off 3 bases at V and 9 bases at J, with 8 bases between the two ends. CDR1 and CDR2 from the germline V gene are LGHNA and YNFKEQ. The CDR3 has 12 residues. The CDR3 here is CASSQEGQKLFF. The CDR3 DNA reads as TGTGCCAGCAGCCAGGAAGGTCAAAAACTGTTTTTT.

The table lists this clonotype with many counts. The J gene is TRBJ2-7, the V gene TRBV7-9; D ambiguous. The V end was cut by 3 bases, the J end by 3 bases, with 9 bases between. The CDR3 contains 13 residues. Germline V CDR1 and CDR2: SEHNR, FQNEAQ (reference sequence). The CDR3 DNA reads TGTGCCAGCAGCTTGTTTTCCAGCTACGAGCAGTACTTC. This translates into CASSLFSSYEQYF.

This rearrangement joins TRBV5-1 to TRBJ2-3, with D tentatively TRBD2 (7 bases). Germline-derived CDR1 and CDR2 are SGHRS and YFSETQ. The CDR3 has 14 residues. V lost 3 bases and J 6 bases, leaving 14 bases between the germline ends. Written as DNA, the CDR3 is TGCGCCAGCAGCTCGCTACAGGGAGGGGATACGCAGTATTTT. Its translation: CASSSLQGGDTQYF.

V gene TRBV4-1 combines with J gene TRBJ2-2; D is ambiguous. The V end lost 0 bases, the J end lost 7 bases, and 15 bases lay between the germline ends. Germline values: CDR1 MGHRA, CDR2 YSYEKL. The CDR3 length is 16 residues. CDR3 in amino acids: CASSQDEGYAFGELFF. The DNA for the CDR3 is TGCGCCAGCAGCCAAGATGAAGGGTACGCTTTCGGGGAGCTGTTTTTT.

The chain is built from TRBV7-2 and TRBJ2-7; 10 bases line up with TRBD1. Germline CDR1 and CDR2: SGHTA and FQGNSA. Trimming cost V 6 bases and J 1 base; bases outside gene matches: 3. This CDR3 is 14 amino acids long. The CDR3 nucleotides read TGTGCCAGCAGGTGGACAGGGGGTTCCTACGAGCAGTACTTC. It translates to CASRWTGGSYEQYF.

This clonotype was seen once. The chain couples TRBV6-6 to TRBJ2-7, with D perhaps TRBD2 (6 bases). Matching the DNA end better, TRBJ2-4 makes the J call doubtful. The CDR3 sequence is 13 residues long. Germline CDR1 and CDR2: MNHNY and SVGAGI (reference sequence). The chain's CDR3 is CASSYQASVIQYF. The CDR3 DNA follows: TGTGCCAGCAGTTACCAAGCTAGCGTCATTCAGTACTTC.

This clonotype was observed a handful of times. V and J are TRBV7-2 and TRBJ2-7; perhaps TRBD2 as D (6 bases). Between the trimmed V and J ends, which lost 7 bases and 2 bases, there was a span of 21 bases. The CDR3 spans 16 residues. Germline values: CDR1 SGHTA, CDR2 FQGNSA. CDR3 sequence reads: CASILGGGALTYEQYF. CDR3 sequence (DNA): TGTGCCAGCATCCTGGGTGGAGGGGCCCTAACCTACGAGCAGTACTTC.

The chain couples TRBV27 to TRBJ1-1; D unresolved. Germline CDR1 MNHEY, CDR2 SMNVEV (reference sequence). V lost 5 bases, J lost 7 bases, and 17 bases lay in between. This CDR3 has 14 amino acids. The CDR3, as DNA: TGTGCCAGCAGTATCACTCGGACGGGAAGTGAAGCTTTCTTT. Its protein is CASSITRTGSEAFF.

The chain employs TRBV11-2 and TRBJ2-3, with TRBD1 identical over 8 bases. CDR1 is SGHAT, CDR2 FQNNGV, per germline. CDR3 size: 16 residues. V lost 5 bases, J lost 4 bases, and 11 bases stayed unmatched. CDR3 sequence: CASSARTGSSADTQYF. The DNA for the CDR3 is TGTGCCAGCAGCGCCAGGACAGGGTCGAGCGCAGATACGCAGTATTTT. The full variable domain, with the rest looked up from reference TRBV11-2 and TRBJ2-3, is EAGVAQSPRYKIIEKRQSVAFWCNPISGHATLYWYQQILGQGPKLLIQFQNNGVVDDSQLPKDRFSAERLKGVDSTLKIQPAKLEDSAVYLCASSARTGSSADTQYFGPGTRLTVL.

This clonotype was seen a handful of times. The rearrangement links TRBV4-2 to TRBJ1-1; the D is unclear. Trimming took 5 bases from V and 3 from J, leaving 13 bases between them. The germline gives CDR1 LGHNA, CDR2 YNFKEQ. This CDR3 has 14 amino acids. The CDR3 nucleotides are TGTGCCAGCAGCGCAATTCCCGCTGACACTGAAGCTTTCTTT. It translates to CASSAIPADTEAFF.

In this sample, this clonotype turned up a few times. V is TRBV27 and J is TRBJ1-4, with 7 nucleotides matching TRBD1. CDR3 length: 14 residues. Germline V gene sequence: CDR1 MNHEY, CDR2 SMNVEV (reference sequence). J was trimmed by 6 bases and V by 5 bases; bases with no gene match: 6. The CDR3 nucleotides read TGTGCCAGCAGTCCCAGGGGGGTCGATGAAAAACTGTTTTTT. It translates to CASSPRGVDEKLFF.

The V call is TRBV7-2, the J call TRBJ1-5, with D possibly being TRBD1 (6 bases). CDR1 is SGHTA, CDR2 FQGNSA, per germline. The CDR3 spans 15 residues. Trimming left V 9 bases short and J 3 bases short, with 18 bases between. The CDR3 loop is CASQREWGLNQPQHF. In nucleotides, the CDR3 is TGTGCCAGTCAAAGGGAGTGGGGGCTCAATCAGCCCCAGCATTTT.

The CDR3 nucleotides are TGTGCCAGCACCATAAAGCCGGGAGCCTACGAGCAGTACTTC. Translated: CASTIKPGAYEQYF. The chain has TRBV6-6 and TRBJ2-7, with D tentatively TRBD2 (6 bases). Looked up from germline, CDR1 is MNHNY and CDR2 is SVGAGI (reference sequence). The CDR3 is made up of 14 amino acids. V shed 7 bases and J shed 2 bases, with 15 bases lying between them.

This sequence joins TRBV20-1 and TRBJ2-1, with D hard to call. CDR1 and CDR2 from the germline V gene are DFQATT and SNEGSKA (reference sequence). The CDR3 sequence is 15 residues long. The V gene lost 0 bases and the J gene lost 0 bases, with 9 bases spanning the gap. CDR3 DNA sequence: TGCAGTGCTAGAGATCACCAGAGCTCCTACAATGAGCAGTTCTTC. The encoded protein is CSARDHQSSYNEQFF.

The rearrangement joins TRBV29-1 to TRBJ1-1; D is ambiguous. Between the trimmed V and J ends, which lost 8 bases and 5 bases, there was a span of 15 bases. In germline, CDR1 is SQVTM, CDR2 ANQGSEA. The CDR3 totals 12 residues. Here the CDR3 DNA reads TGCAGCTTACAGAATACGGGGACTGAAGCTTTCTTT. Translated, it gives CSLQNTGTEAFF.

The chain couples TRBV12-3 or TRBV12-4 to TRBJ2-1; 12 bases line up with TRBD2. There are 16 residues in the CDR3. J gave up 8 bases and V 5 bases, and 10 bases lay outside the gene matches. CDR3: CASSPPGTSGLDEQFF. For the CDR3, the DNA is TGTGCCAGCAGTCCGCCCGGGACTAGCGGGTTGGATGAGCAGTTCTTC.

This clonotype turned up a few times. The CDR3 DNA reads TGTGCCAGCAGTGATGGGTCTAGCGGACTCACAGATACGCAGTATTTT. Translated, it gives CASSDGSSGLTDTQYF. The chain has TRBV2 and TRBJ2-3; 7 positions match TRBD2. The J segment lost 2 bases and the V segment lost 3 bases, leaving 8 bases of the junction unmatched. This CDR3 has 16 residues. Germline CDR1 reads SNHLY; CDR2 reads FYNNEI.

V usage is TRBV7-9 and J usage is TRBJ2-1; D uncertain. The ends were cut back, 5 bases at V and 9 bases at J, with 17 bases in the middle. The CDR3 has 14 residues. From germline, CDR1 is SEHNR and CDR2 FQNEAQ (reference sequence). The CDR3 is CASSLGPTGGEQFF. The CDR3 bases are TGTGCCAGCAGCCTCGGGCCGACGGGCGGTGAGCAGTTCTTC. Full variable domain (remainder filled in from reference TRBV7-9 and TRBJ2-1): DTGVSQNPRHKITKRGQNVTFRCDPISEHNRLYWYRQTLGQGPEFLTYFQNEAQLEKSRLLSDRFSAERPKGSFSTLEIQRTEQGDSAMYLCASSLGPTGGEQFFGPGTRLTVL.

The chain recombines TRBV20-1 with TRBJ2-1; D gene uncertain. The CDR3 totals 11 residues. Germline V gene lookup returns CDR1 DFQATT and CDR2 SNEGSKA (reference sequence). The CDR3 is CSATSYNEQFF. The CDR3 nucleotides are TGCAGCGCCACGTCCTACAATGAGCAGTTCTTC.